The entry below describes one T cell receptor (beta chain). The table lists this clone with many counts. The clone's antigen remains unknown. No base quality information exists; no much larger clone differs at one position. CDR1 and CDR2 were assigned from the germline V gene as SNHLY and FYNNEI. The CDR3 sequence holds 14 residues, the cysteine and phenylalanine included. The entry retains the CDR3 DNA only, 42 bases that are in frame from base 1. Trimming removed 6 bases from V and 8 bases from J, leaving 16 bases between the germline ends. This sample is part of a study of blood T cell repertoires in COVID-19 (TCRdb year 2020). Looking at the study overall: Samples covering the acute and convalescent phases of COVID-19 were provided by collaborators in the United States, Italy and Spain. The material from the prospective study consisted of cDNA or gDNA derived from T cells, B-cell-depleted T cells, or PBMCs. Deeply sampled blood TCRbeta repertoires from subjects exposed to, actively infected with, or recovered from COVID-19 were included in the dataset. Nearly every sample came with metadata listing a de-identified subject ID, COVID-19 status, age in years and sex. The samples were drawn from the first 160 participants of the ongoing ImmuneRACE study and from more than 1,000 subjects provided by 6 global collaborators. Where HLA class I and class II types were available, the types were taken from metadata supplied by the sample provider, not from assay-based typing. The repertoires were made available in a free public database intended to serve as a resource for research on the immune response to SARS-CoV-2. Study-level results and caveats: How much clinical and demographic metadata was included differed by source and by participant, and the metadata was provided uncurated.

TCRbeta CDR3 regions were amplified from genomic DNA using the immunoSEQ Assay, a bias-controlled multiplex PCR. The authors' pipeline ran thus. The number of nucleated cells in each sample was estimated by amplification of reference gene primers within the assay. To quantify the absolute abundance of each unique TCRbeta CDR3 rearrangement, sequence reads were collapsed and filtered. Productive Simpson clonality was computed per sample as the square root of Simpson's diversity index over productive rearrangements. TCRdb stores this immuneACCESS table with in-frame sequences only. Part of the clones is absent; in the studies checked, under half of the shortfall reflects unresolved V genes, and no reason is known for the rest. For V, J and clone size, that table is used; D and trimming come from the DNA. The sample table records 59,000 or so clones; 65% to 90% of these occur just once. Of the sample, approximately 30% falls within the top ten clones.

The collaborating institutions used their own protocols to collect whole blood in K2EDTA tubes. For TCRbeta analysis, collaborator samples were shipped as frozen whole blood, as isolated PBMCs, or as DNA extracted from either sample type. Sequencing was done on a sample of peripheral blood. The receptor comes from a woman at least 80 years old with active or convalescent COVID-19. The rearrangement combines TRBV2 with TRBJ1-4; the D segment could be TRBD1, given 5 matching bases. The nucleotides are TGTGCCAGCAGCCTACAGGAAAAAGGAGAAAAACTGTTTTTT. Its protein reads: CASSLQEKGEKLFF.